A single sample gave rise to the 20 T cell receptor beta chains below, sequenced in a study of regulatory T cells in long-lasting Graves disease. Construction of TCR beta libraries relied on iRepertoire HTBI primers and on Arm-PCR targeting CDR3 regions. One entry per CDR3 protein results from TCRdb running MiXCR on the multiplex PCR reads. The sample holds 450,000 or so distinct CDR3 sequences, about 20% seen once. The time point here: persistent/refractory GD, antithyroid drugs over 5 years with positive TRAb. The TCR library was prepared using RNA isolated from PBMCs. The sample here was peripheral blood mononuclear cells (PBMCs), taken when the disease was refractory, from a patient treated with antithyroid drugs. These receptors were taken from a female donor with Graves disease.

This clonotype was detected a few times. This rearrangement joins TRBV7-3 to TRBJ2-7; D remains ambiguous. V was pared by 0 bases and J by 6 bases, with 9 bases between. The CDR3 contains 13 residues. Germline V gives CDR1 SGHTA, CDR2 FQGTGA. CDR3 protein: CASSLTIRAEQYF. The CDR3, as DNA: TGTGCCAGCAGCTTAACTATCCGGGCCGAGCAGTACTTC.

The chain employs TRBV19 and TRBJ1-1; D gene uncertain. Germline V gives CDR1 LNHDA, CDR2 SQIVND (reference sequence). The CDR3 length is 14 residues. The V end lost 3 bases, the J end lost 0 bases, and 8 bases lay between the germline ends. In nucleotides, the CDR3 is TGTGCCAGTAGTATTGGGAGCATGAACACTGAAGCTTTCTTT. It codes for CASSIGSMNTEAFF.

This clonotype was observed many times. The rearrangement joins TRBV20-1 to TRBJ2-7; TRBD2 is a possible D gene (6 bases). Looked up from germline, CDR1 is DFQATT and CDR2 is SNEGSKA (reference sequence). This CDR3 has 14 residues. Between the trimmed V and J ends, which lost 1 base and 0 bases, there was a span of 10 bases. CDR3 nucleotide sequence: TGCAGTGCTAGAGGGGTAGCGGACTCCTACGAGCAGTACTTC. Translated: CSARGVADSYEQYF.

This clonotype has more than one count but fewer than ten. V usage is TRBV5-1 and J usage is TRBJ2-7; perhaps TRBD2 as D (5 bases). CDR3 size: 14 residues. Germline V gene lookup returns CDR1 SGHRS and CDR2 YFSETQ. Trimming cost V 4 bases and J 0 bases, with 11 bases left between them. The DNA of the CDR3 is TGCGCCAGCAGCGTCGGACTGGTCTCCTACGAGCAGTACTTC. It encodes CASSVGLVSYEQYF.

This clonotype was detected many times. The rearrangement joins TRBV28 to TRBJ2-7, with D perhaps assigned TRBD1 or TRBD2 (5 bases each). This CDR3 is 16 amino acids long. V lost 1 base and J lost 6, with 19 bases in between. The V gene's germline CDR1 is MDHEN and CDR2 SYDVKM. The CDR3 is CASSLYGAEGSGEQYF. CDR3 nucleotide sequence: TGTGCCAGCAGTTTATACGGGGCTGAGGGGAGCGGCGAGCAGTACTTC.

Only a few counts were recorded for this clonotype. It may be a read error: a sequence one base away is much more abundant. This sequence joins TRBV6-1 and TRBJ1-2; TRBD1 aligns across 7 bases. The germline V gene has CDR1 MNHNS and CDR2 SASEGT. The V segment lost 6 bases and the J segment 7 bases; nucleotides outside the gene matches: 11. CDR3 length: 14 residues. CDR3 DNA sequence: TGTGCCAGCAGGTGTATGGACAGGAACGGTGGCTACACCTTC. Encoded protein: CASRCMDRNGGYTF.

This clonotype was detected ten times or more. The chain recombines TRBV27 with TRBJ2-2; 12 bases align to TRBD2. The V gene's germline CDR1 is MNHEY and CDR2 SMNVEV (reference sequence). Trimming took 3 bases from V and 8 from J; bases not matched to a gene: 19. The CDR3 is 20 amino acids. In DNA, the CDR3 is TGTGCCAGCAGTTTCTCCGTCCGACTAGCGGGAGCTGTGGGTGCAGGGGAGCTGTTTTTT. It specifies CASSFSVRLAGAVGAGELFF.

The rearrangement joins TRBV12-3 or TRBV12-4 to TRBJ1-3; no clear D gene. The ends were cut back, 6 bases at V and 2 bases at J, with 14 bases in the middle. The length of the CDR3 is 15 residues. The CDR3 is CASSPIRGPGNTIYF. Here the CDR3 DNA reads TGTGCCAGCAGCCCCATACGTGGGCCTGGAAACACCATATATTTT.

This clonotype was observed a few times. The chain joins TRBV29-1 to TRBJ1-1; 7 bases align to TRBD1. This CDR3 contains 17 residues. Germline V CDR1 and CDR2: SQVTM, ANQGSEA. J lost 3 bases, V lost 3 bases, and 16 bases had no gene match. The CDR3 sequence is CSVEPNRQGHDYTEAFF. DNA of the CDR3: TGCAGCGTTGAGCCTAACAGACAGGGCCATGATTACACTGAAGCTTTCTTT.

This clonotype has a handful of counts. The genes are TRBV7-2 and TRBJ2-7; 12 bases are a match to TRBD1. Germline V gene lookup returns CDR1 SGHTA and CDR2 FQGNSA. The CDR3 contains 15 residues. J was trimmed by 5 bases and V by 5 bases; bases with no gene match: 7. The CDR3 DNA sequence: TGTGCCAGCAGCCCTGGGACAGGGGGCTTTGACGAGCAGTACTTC. Its translation is CASSPGTGGFDEQYF. Full variable domain (outside the CDR3, taken from reference TRBV7-2 and TRBJ2-7): GAGVSQSPSNKVTEKGKDVELRCDPISGHTALYWYRQSLGQGLEFLIYFQGNSAPDKSGLPSDRFSAERTGGSVSTLTIQRTQQEDSAVYLCASSPGTGGFDEQYFGPGTRLTVT.

In this sample, this clonotype turned up many times. The rearrangement links TRBV29-1 to TRBJ2-5; D might be TRBD1 (5 bases). The CDR3 sequence is 12 residues long. CDR1 and CDR2 from the germline V gene are SQVTM and ANQGSEA. Trimming removed 6 bases from V and 1 base from J, with 9 bases in between. The CDR3 nucleotides are TGCAGCGTACGACAGATCCAAGAGACCCAGTACTTC. It yields the protein CSVRQIQETQYF.

This clonotype has a single count. This chain uses TRBV19 with TRBJ1-5, with TRBD1 as a possible D gene (6 bases). Trimming pared 3 bases from V and 4 bases from J, leaving 13 bases between. Germline V gene lookup returns CDR1 LNHDA and CDR2 SQIVND (reference sequence). The CDR3 is 15 residues long. CDR3: CASSIGLRGNQPQHF. CDR3 nucleotides: TGTGCCAGTAGTATCGGGCTAAGGGGGAATCAGCCCCAGCATTTT.

This clonotype has ten or more counts. The V gene is TRBV27, the J gene TRBJ2-7, with TRBD1 matching 11 bases. From germline, CDR1 is MNHEY and CDR2 SMNVEV (reference sequence). V lost 5 bases and J lost 1; bases outside the gene matches: 4. The CDR3 runs 15 residues. DNA of the CDR3: TGTGCCAGCAGTGGGACAGGGGGTTGGTCCTACGAGCAGTACTTC. It is translated as CASSGTGGWSYEQYF.

The chain joins TRBV7-2 to TRBJ1-6; TRBD1 matches at 8 bases. This CDR3 has 14 amino acids. Germline V gene lookup returns CDR1 SGHTA and CDR2 FQGNSA. V dropped 3 bases and J dropped 7; count of bases not matched to a gene: 2. CDR3 sequence (DNA): TGTGCCAGCAGCTTCTGGACAGGGAATTCACCCCTCCACTTT. Translating it yields CASSFWTGNSPLHF.

J is TRBJ2-7 and V is TRBV6-5, with D tentatively TRBD1 (6 bases). The CDR3 has 14 residues. V was pared by 0 bases and J by 5 bases, with 11 bases between. Per the germline V gene, CDR1 is MNHEY and CDR2 is SVGAGI. The CDR3, as DNA: TGTGCCAGCAGTTACTCGAATCCAGGGGACGAGCAGTACTTC. This sequence encodes CASSYSNPGDEQYF.

This clonotype was observed a few times. This chain joins TRBV20-1 and TRBJ1-1; the match to TRBD1 covers 10 bases. The CDR3 consists of 12 residues. V gave up 6 bases and J gave up 5 bases; unmatched junction bases: 3. CDR1 is DFQATT, CDR2 SNEGSKA, per germline (reference sequence). CDR3 DNA: TGCAGTGCCACGGACAGGGGGACTGAAGCTTTCTTT. Translated: CSATDRGTEAFF.

This chain uses TRBV7-9 with TRBJ1-6; D not certain. CDR1 and CDR2 from the germline V gene are SEHNR and FQNEAQ (reference sequence). V dropped 4 bases and J dropped 0 bases, with 7 bases sitting between them. This CDR3 spans 15 amino acids. This CDR3 reads CASSSRSSYNSPLHF. Written as DNA, the CDR3 is TGTGCCAGCAGCTCAAGGAGCTCCTATAATTCACCCCTCCACTTT.

The rearrangement uses TRBV9 and TRBJ2-4; D tentatively reads TRBD1 or TRBD2 (5 bases each). The CDR3 totals 18 residues. Germline assignment: CDR1 SGDLS and CDR2 YYNGEE. Between the trimmed V and J ends, which lost 4 bases and 7 bases, there was a span of 27 bases. Written as DNA, the CDR3 is TGTGCCAGCAGCCGGGGCCCATCGAGAACGTCGGAAAATAACATTCAGTACTTC. Translated: CASSRGPSRTSENNIQYF.

There are many counts of this clonotype. This sequence joins TRBV28 and TRBJ2-7; 8 bases map to TRBD2. This CDR3 has 14 amino acids. Per the germline V gene, CDR1 is MDHEN and CDR2 is SYDVKM. V trimming: 6 bases; J trimming: 6 bases; junction bases outside the gene matches: 10. DNA of the CDR3: TGTGCCAGCAGACCGGGGGGGGGCTCAAGCGAGCAGTACTTC. Protein sequence: CASRPGGGSSEQYF. The full variable domain, completed using reference TRBV28 and TRBJ2-7, is DVKVTQSSRYLVKRTGEKVFLECVQDMDHENMFWYRQDPGLGLRLIYFSYDVKMKEKGDIPEGYSVSREKKERFSLILESASTNQTSMYLCASRPGGGSSEQYFGPGTRLTVT.

This clonotype was recorded at least ten times. This chain links TRBV12-3 or TRBV12-4 with TRBJ1-5; 9 positions agree with TRBD1. V lost 4 bases and J lost 5; bases outside the gene matches: 6. This CDR3 has 15 residues. CDR3 in DNA: TGTGCCAGCAGTTCAACCGGGACAGGGTATCAGCCCCAGCATTTT. It translates to CASSSTGTGYQPQHF.